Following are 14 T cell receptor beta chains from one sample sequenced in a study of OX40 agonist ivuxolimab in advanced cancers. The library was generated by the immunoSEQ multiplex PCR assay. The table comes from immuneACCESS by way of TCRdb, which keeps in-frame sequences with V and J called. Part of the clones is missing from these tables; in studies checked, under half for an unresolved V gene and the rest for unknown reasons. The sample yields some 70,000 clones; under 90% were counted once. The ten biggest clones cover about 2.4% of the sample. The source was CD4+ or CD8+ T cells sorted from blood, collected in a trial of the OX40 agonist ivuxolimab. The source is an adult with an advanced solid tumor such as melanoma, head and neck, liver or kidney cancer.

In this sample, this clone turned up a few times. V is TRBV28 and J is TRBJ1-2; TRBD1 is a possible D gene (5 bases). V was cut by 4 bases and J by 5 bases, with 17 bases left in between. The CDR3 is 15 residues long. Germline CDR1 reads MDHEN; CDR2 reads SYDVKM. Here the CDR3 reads CASSSSLTGVYGYTF. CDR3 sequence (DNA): TGTGCCAGCAGTTCTTCATTAACAGGAGTTTATGGCTACACCTTC.

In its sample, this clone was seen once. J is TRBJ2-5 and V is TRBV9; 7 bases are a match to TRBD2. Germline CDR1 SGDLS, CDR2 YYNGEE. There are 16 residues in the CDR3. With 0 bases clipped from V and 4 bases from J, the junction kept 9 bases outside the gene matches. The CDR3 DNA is TGTGCCAGCAGCGTAGTTGGCGGGAGCGGTAGAGAGACCCAGTACTTC. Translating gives CASSVVGGSGRETQYF.

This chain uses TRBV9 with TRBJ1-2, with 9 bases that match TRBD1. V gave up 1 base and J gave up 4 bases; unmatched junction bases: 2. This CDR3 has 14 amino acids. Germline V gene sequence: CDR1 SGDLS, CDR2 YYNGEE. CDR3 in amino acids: CASSVQGQGYGYTF. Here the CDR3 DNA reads TGTGCCAGCAGCGTACAGGGACAGGGCTATGGCTACACCTTC. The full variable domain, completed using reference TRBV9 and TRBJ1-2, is DSGVTQTPKHLITATGQRVTLRCSPRSGDLSVYWYQQSLDQGLQFLIQYYNGEERAKGNILERFSAQQFPDLHSELNLSSLELGDSALYFCASSVQGQGYGYTFGSGTRLTVV.

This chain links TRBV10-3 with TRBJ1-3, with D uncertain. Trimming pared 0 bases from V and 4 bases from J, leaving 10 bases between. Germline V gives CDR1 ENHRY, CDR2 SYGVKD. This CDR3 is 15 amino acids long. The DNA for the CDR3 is TGTGCCATCAGTGAGTCGCCCGGGGTCGGAAACACCATATATTTT. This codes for CAISESPGVGNTIYF.

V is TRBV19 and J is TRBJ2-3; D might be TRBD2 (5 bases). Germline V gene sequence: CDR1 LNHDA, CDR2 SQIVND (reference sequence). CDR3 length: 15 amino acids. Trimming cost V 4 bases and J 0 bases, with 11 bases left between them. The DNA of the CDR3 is TGTGCCAGTAGTAGGGGTTCGGGAAGCACAGATACGCAGTATTTT. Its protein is CASSRGSGSTDTQYF.

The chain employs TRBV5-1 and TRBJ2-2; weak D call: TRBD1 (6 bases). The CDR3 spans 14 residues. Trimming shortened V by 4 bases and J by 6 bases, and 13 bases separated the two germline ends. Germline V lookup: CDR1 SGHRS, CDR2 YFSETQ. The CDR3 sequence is CASSVLQGSGELFF. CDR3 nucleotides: TGCGCCAGCAGCGTACTACAGGGTTCCGGGGAGCTGTTTTTT.

The CDR3 loop is CASSYDDSTYEQYF. The DNA for the CDR3 is TGTGCCAGCAGTTACGACGACTCAACCTACGAGCAGTACTTC. The chain uses TRBV6-5 and TRBJ2-7, with D uncertain. The CDR3 spans 14 residues. The V end was cut by 2 bases, the J end by 2 bases, with 10 bases between. CDR1 is MNHEY and CDR2 is SVGAGI in the germline V gene.

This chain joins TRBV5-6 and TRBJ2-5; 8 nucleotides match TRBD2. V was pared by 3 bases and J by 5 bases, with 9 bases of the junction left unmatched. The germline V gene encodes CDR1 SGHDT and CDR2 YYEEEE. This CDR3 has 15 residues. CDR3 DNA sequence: TGTGCCAGCAGCTGGACCCGCGGACTAGCCGAGACCCAGTACTTC. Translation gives CASSWTRGLAETQYF.

CDR3 residues: CASSALLTSGTSNEQFF. DNA for the CDR3: TGTGCCAGTAGTGCCCTTCTTACTAGCGGCACGAGCAATGAGCAGTTCTTC. The gene calls are TRBV19 and TRBJ2-1; TRBD2 agrees at 8 bases. This CDR3 region has 17 residues. V was pared by 5 bases and J by 6 bases, with 15 bases of the junction left unmatched. Per the germline V gene, CDR1 is LNHDA and CDR2 is SQIVND (reference sequence).

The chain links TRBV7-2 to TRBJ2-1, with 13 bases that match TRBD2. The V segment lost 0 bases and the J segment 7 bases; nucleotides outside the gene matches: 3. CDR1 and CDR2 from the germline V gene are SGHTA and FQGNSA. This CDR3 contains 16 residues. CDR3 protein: CASSLARTSGSNEQFF. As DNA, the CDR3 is TGTGCCAGCAGCTTAGCCCGGACTAGCGGGAGTAATGAGCAGTTCTTC.

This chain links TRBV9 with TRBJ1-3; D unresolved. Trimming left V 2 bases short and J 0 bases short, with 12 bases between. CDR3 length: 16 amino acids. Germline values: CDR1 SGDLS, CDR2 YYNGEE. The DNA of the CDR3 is TGTGCCAGCAGCGTCTCCATGGGGAACTCTGGAAACACCATATATTTT. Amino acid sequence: CASSVSMGNSGNTIYF.

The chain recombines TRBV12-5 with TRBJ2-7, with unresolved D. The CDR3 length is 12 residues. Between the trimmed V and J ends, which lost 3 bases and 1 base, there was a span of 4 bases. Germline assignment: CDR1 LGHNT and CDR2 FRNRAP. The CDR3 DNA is TGTGCTAGTGGTTTCGGGTCCTACGAGCAGTACTTC. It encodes CASGFGSYEQYF. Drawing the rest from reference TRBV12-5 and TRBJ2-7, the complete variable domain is DARVTQTPRHKVTEMGQEVTMRCQPILGHNTVFWYRQTMMQGLELLAYFRNRAPLDDSGMPKDRFSAEMPDATLATLKIQPSEPRDSAVYFCASGFGSYEQYFGPGTRLTVT.

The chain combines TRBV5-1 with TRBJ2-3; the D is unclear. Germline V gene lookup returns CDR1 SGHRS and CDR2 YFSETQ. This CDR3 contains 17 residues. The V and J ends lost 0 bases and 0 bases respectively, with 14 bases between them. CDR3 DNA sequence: TGCGCCAGCAGCTTGGGGGCAGGTCGAAAAAGCACAGATACGCAGTATTTT. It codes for CASSLGAGRKSTDTQYF. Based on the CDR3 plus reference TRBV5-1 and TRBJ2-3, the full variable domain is KAGVTQTPRYLIKTRGQQVTLSCSPISGHRSVSWYQQTPGQGLQFLFEYFSETQRNKGNFPGRFSGRQFSNSRSEMNVSTLELGDSALYLCASSLGAGRKSTDTQYFGPGTRLTVL.

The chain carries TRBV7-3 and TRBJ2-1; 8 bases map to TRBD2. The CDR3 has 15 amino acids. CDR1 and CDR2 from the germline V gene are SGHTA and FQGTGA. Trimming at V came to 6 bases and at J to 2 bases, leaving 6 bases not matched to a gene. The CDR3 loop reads CASSFGGAAYNEQFF. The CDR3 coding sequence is TGTGCCAGCAGTTTCGGGGGGGCCGCCTACAATGAGCAGTTCTTC. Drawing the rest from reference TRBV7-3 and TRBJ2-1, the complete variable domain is GAGVSQTPSNKVTEKGKYVELRCDPISGHTALYWYRQSLGQGPEFLIYFQGTGAADDSGLPNDRFFAVRPEGSVSTLKIQRTERGDSAVYLCASSFGGAAYNEQFFGPGTRLTVL.